This T cell receptor beta chain derives from a study of blood T cell repertoires in COVID-19. Study in general: In each case, the material was cDNA or gDNA derived from T cells, B-cell-depleted T cells, or PBMCs.

Germline V CDR1 and CDR2: PRHDT, FYEKMQ (reference sequence). The CDR3 is 16 amino acids. The ends lost 5 bases at V and 4 bases at J; junction bases unmatched: 8. Original analysis: Nucleated cell counts were estimated from reference gene primer amplification. TCRdb keeps only in-frame clones here, not all; method: immunoSEQ multiplex PCR. V and J calls plus clone size are reproduced from that table; the DNA served to infer D and trimming. The data show about 120,000 clones, more than 60% seen once. The chain uses TRBV13 and TRBJ2-3, with 11 nucleotides matching TRBD2. The specimen sequenced was peripheral blood. The sequence came from an older woman with acute or convalescent COVID-19. As DNA, the CDR3 is TGTGCCAGCAGCCCCCTAGCGGGGGGTAGATCAGATACGCAGTATTTT. Residues: CASSPLAGGRSDTQYF.